This T cell receptor beta chain is drawn from a study of blood T cell repertoires in COVID-19. The protocol was immunoSEQ multiplex PCR, while the TCRdb copy is restricted to in-frame clones and leaves out a portion. Counted here are roughly 97,000 clones, approximately 90% occurring once; the ten biggest clones make up 1.5% to 2%. The receptor's source is a man between 60 and 75 years old with acute or convalescent COVID-19. The sequenced material came from peripheral blood.

The CDR3 loop reads CATGQGETEAFF. In DNA, the CDR3 is TGTGCTACTGGACAGGGTGAAACTGAAGCTTTCTTT. This chain joins TRBV10-3 and TRBJ1-1, with 8 bases that match TRBD1. Germline CDR1 ENHRY, CDR2 SYGVKD. The CDR3 covers 12 residues.